The 19 T cell receptor beta chains below come from one sample, sequenced in a study of blood T cells in healthy people across ages. PCR was performed a second time for roughly 7 to 11 cycles using a sample-barcoded 5' primer and a J-beta primer mix. MiXCR, applied by TCRdb to the 5' RACE reads, yields one record per CDR3 protein. The sample carries more than 800,000 distinct CDR3 sequences, around 26% recorded once. Material for sequencing was blood. The receptor source for this set is a woman of 80 years or more in good health.

This clonotype came up a few times. Since a much larger clone is just one base distant, this may be a read error. The CDR3 region is CASSYMYNEQYF. The CDR3 DNA reads as TGTGCCAGCAGTTACATGTACAATGAGCAGTACTTC. The chain carries TRBV6-2 or TRBV6-3 and TRBJ2-7; D gene ambiguous. Looked up from germline, CDR1 is MNHEY and CDR2 is SVGEGT. The CDR3 is 12 amino acids. Trimming pared 2 bases from V and 7 bases from J, leaving 9 bases between.

The chain joins TRBV12-3 or TRBV12-4 to TRBJ2-1; 12 nucleotides agree with TRBD2. CDR3 length: 14 amino acids. The junction had 2 bases not matched to a gene; V was cut back by 4 bases and J by 7 bases. CDR3 protein: CASSSSGGVNEQFF. Written as DNA, the CDR3 is TGTGCCAGCAGTTCTAGCGGGGGGGTTAATGAGCAGTTCTTC.

The V and J genes are TRBV11-3 and TRBJ1-3; the D gene is possibly TRBD1 (5 bases). Trimming shortened V by 4 bases and J by 7 bases, and 17 bases separated the two germline ends. Germline V CDR1 and CDR2: SGHNT, YENEEA. The CDR3 has 15 residues. The CDR3 nucleotides are TGTGCCAGCAGCTATAACCGGGACTGGGGGAACACCATATATTTT. It is translated as CASSYNRDWGNTIYF.

This sequence joins TRBV6-1 and TRBJ2-4; TRBD1 might be the D (6 bases). The J call may be incorrect, as the DNA end agrees better with TRBJ2-7. There are 14 residues in the CDR3. Germline V CDR1 and CDR2: MNHNS, SASEGT. The CDR3 DNA reads TGTGCCGGCTGTCAAACTTGGGGGCCCTACGAGCAGTACTTC. It specifies CAGCQTWGPYEQYF.

This clonotype occurred a few times. The CDR3 is CSAREEGPNTEAFF. The CDR3 DNA is TGCAGTGCTAGAGAGGAGGGACCGAACACTGAAGCTTTCTTT. The chain recombines TRBV20-1 with TRBJ1-1; D might be TRBD1 (5 bases). The germline V gene encodes CDR1 DFQATT and CDR2 SNEGSKA (reference sequence). CDR3 length: 14 residues. The germline V and J ends were trimmed by 0 bases and 1 base, with 9 bases remaining between them.

This clonotype was seen only a few times. V gene TRBV7-9 combines with J gene TRBJ2-7, with D perhaps matching TRBD1 (5 bases). Trimming cost V 3 bases and J 2 bases, with 11 bases left between them. The CDR3 extends over 14 amino acids. CDR1 is SEHNR, CDR2 FQNEAQ, per germline (reference sequence). CDR3 bases: TGTGCCAGCAGCTTGGGGCAGGCCCCCTACGAGCAGTACTTC. Translating it yields CASSLGQAPYEQYF.

This clonotype has a count of ten or more. This sequence joins TRBV12-3 or TRBV12-4 and TRBJ1-1; D is ambiguous. The CDR3 covers 13 residues. Trimming left V 5 bases short and J 0 bases short, with 7 bases between. DNA of the CDR3: TGTGCCAGCAGTGCTAGTTTGAACACTGAAGCTTTCTTT. Translating gives CASSASLNTEAFF.

The genes are TRBV5-1 and TRBJ2-6; maybe TRBD1 (7 bases). Deletions cut 4 bases from V and 1 base from J, with 15 bases between. The CDR3 covers 17 residues. From germline, CDR1 is SGHRS and CDR2 YFSETQ. CDR3 in DNA: TGCGCCAGCAGCCCGGAGGGGGCTGGATCTGGGGCCAACGTCCTGACTTTC. This translates into CASSPEGAGSGANVLTF.

This clonotype was seen ten or more times. CDR3 loop: CASRQRGSSYNEQFF. The CDR3, as DNA: TGTGCCAGCAGACAGCGGGGAAGCTCCTACAATGAGCAGTTCTTC. The chain recombines TRBV5-6 with TRBJ2-1, with 7 bases identical to TRBD2. Germline V lookup: CDR1 SGHDT, CDR2 YYEEEE. The CDR3 loop spans 15 amino acids. V lost 5 bases to trimming and J lost 0 bases; unmatched junction nucleotides: 5.

The V call is TRBV5-1, the J call TRBJ2-1; D may be TRBD1 (5 bases). CDR3 size: 14 residues. V lost 4 bases, J lost 9 bases, and 17 bases lay in between. CDR1 is SGHRS and CDR2 is YFSETQ in the germline V gene. The CDR3 is CASSQAGSLGEQFF. DNA of the CDR3: TGCGCCAGCAGCCAGGCAGGGTCGTTAGGTGAGCAGTTCTTC. The whole variable domain, filled in from reference TRBV5-1 and TRBJ2-1, reads KAGVTQTPRYLIKTRGQQVTLSCSPISGHRSVSWYQQTPGQGLQFLFEYFSETQRNKGNFPGRFSGRQFSNSRSEMNVSTLELGDSALYLCASSQAGSLGEQFFGPGTRLTVL.

The chain employs TRBV27 and TRBJ1-2; D call uncertain. Between the trimmed V and J ends, which lost 6 bases and 4 bases, there was a span of 12 bases. Looked up from germline, CDR1 is MNHEY and CDR2 is SMNVEV (reference sequence). This CDR3 has 13 amino acids. This chain's CDR3 is CASRFARTYGYTF. DNA of the CDR3: TGTGCCAGCAGGTTTGCTCGGACCTATGGCTACACCTTC.

This clonotype was counted many times. The V and J genes are TRBV2 and TRBJ2-3, with D unresolved. This CDR3 has 13 amino acids. The ends were cut back, 7 bases at V and 2 bases at J, with 10 bases in the middle. Germline-derived CDR1 and CDR2 are SNHLY and FYNNEI. The CDR3 loop reads CASTFVNTDTQYF. As DNA, the CDR3 is TGTGCCAGCACTTTCGTAAACACAGATACGCAGTATTTT.

This clonotype was detected many times. V usage is TRBV7-2 and J usage is TRBJ2-3; 10 bases align to TRBD2. The J segment lost 5 bases and the V segment lost 3 bases, leaving 8 bases of the junction unmatched. CDR1 SGHTA and CDR2 FQGNSA come from the germline V gene. The CDR3 is 16 amino acids. CDR3 sequence (DNA): TGTGCCAGCAGCTTTCGGAGCGGGGGGGCCTTAGATACGCAGTATTTT. Translated: CASSFRSGGALDTQYF.

This clonotype was recorded at least ten times. This chain connects TRBV9 to TRBJ2-3, with 8 bases matching TRBD2. This CDR3 region has 16 residues. CDR1 and CDR2 (germline): SGDLS, YYNGEE. J was trimmed by 2 bases and V by 0 bases; bases with no gene match: 5. In DNA, the CDR3 is TGTGCCAGCAGCGTAGCGGGGGGGGCGAACACAGATACGCAGTATTTT. Translating gives CASSVAGGANTDTQYF.

In its sample, this clonotype was seen many times. This chain connects TRBV25-1 to TRBJ2-5; 11 nucleotides match TRBD1. The CDR3 is 15 residues long. V shed 3 bases and J 6 bases; nucleotides not matched to a gene: 6. Germline-derived CDR1 and CDR2 are MGHDK and SYGVNS. The CDR3 protein is CASSDIGTGGKTQYF. In nucleotides, the CDR3 is TGTGCCAGCAGTGATATCGGGACAGGGGGAAAGACCCAGTACTTC.

The rearrangement uses TRBV10-2 and TRBJ1-4, with 9 positions matching TRBD1. The CDR3 is made up of 16 amino acids. The germline V gene has CDR1 WSHSY and CDR2 SAAADI. Trimming removed 4 bases from V and 8 bases from J; junction bases left unmatched: 11. CDR3 residues: CASSGPRQGGAEKLFF. The CDR3 DNA sequence: TGCGCCAGCAGTGGACCTAGACAGGGGGGGGCCGAAAAACTGTTTTTT.

This clonotype was seen ten or more times. V usage is TRBV7-9 and J usage is TRBJ1-1, with TRBD1 matching over 7 bases. V trimming: 5 bases; J trimming: 5 bases; junction bases outside the gene matches: 17. Looked up from germline, CDR1 is SEHNR and CDR2 is FQNEAQ (reference sequence). The CDR3 covers 17 residues. The CDR3 sequence is CASSRKGRQGGSTEAFF. CDR3 nucleotide sequence: TGTGCCAGCAGCCGAAAAGGTCGACAGGGTGGCTCGACTGAAGCTTTCTTT.

This clonotype was detected ten times or more. The chain has TRBV5-5 and TRBJ2-1; 8 bases are a match to TRBD1. Germline CDR1 is SGHKS and CDR2 is YYEKEE (reference sequence). There are 14 residues in the CDR3. Unmatched junction bases numbered 5, after V lost 3 bases and J lost 6 bases. The CDR3 coding sequence is TGTGCCAGCAGCTCACAACAGGGGGGCAATGAGCAGTTCTTC. The encoded protein is CASSSQQGGNEQFF.

This clonotype was found a few times. The chain links TRBV7-2 to TRBJ1-3; D remains ambiguous. CDR1 is SGHTA, CDR2 FQGNSA, per germline. V lost 1 base and J lost 0, with 7 bases in between. This CDR3 spans 15 amino acids. CDR3 region: CASSLEGFSGNTIYF. The CDR3 DNA reads TGTGCCAGCAGCTTAGAGGGTTTCTCTGGAAACACCATATATTTT.